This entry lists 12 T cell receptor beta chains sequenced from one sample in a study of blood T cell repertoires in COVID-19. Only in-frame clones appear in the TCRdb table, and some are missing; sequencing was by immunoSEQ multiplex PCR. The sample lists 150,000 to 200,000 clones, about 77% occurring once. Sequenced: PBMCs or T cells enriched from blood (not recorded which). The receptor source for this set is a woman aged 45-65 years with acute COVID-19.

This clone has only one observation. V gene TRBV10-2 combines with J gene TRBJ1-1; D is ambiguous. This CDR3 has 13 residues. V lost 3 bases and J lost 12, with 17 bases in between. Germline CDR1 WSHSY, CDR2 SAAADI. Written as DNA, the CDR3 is TGCGCCAGCAGTGACGGAGGGCACGGCGTAACTTTCTTT. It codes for CASSDGGHGVTFF.

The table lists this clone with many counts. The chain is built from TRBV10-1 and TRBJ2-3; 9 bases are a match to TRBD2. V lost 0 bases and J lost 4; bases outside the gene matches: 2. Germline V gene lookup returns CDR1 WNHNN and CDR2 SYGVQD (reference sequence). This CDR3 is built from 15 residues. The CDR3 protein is CASSESLAGPDTQYF. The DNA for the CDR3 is TGCGCCAGCAGTGAGTCACTAGCGGGCCCAGATACGCAGTATTTT.

CDR3 DNA: TGTGCCAGCTCCCTAGGGGCTTATAGCAATCAGCCCCAGCATTTT. Translated, it gives CASSLGAYSNQPQHF. The V call is TRBV18, the J call TRBJ1-5; TRBD1 might be the D (5 bases). V lost 6 bases to trimming and J lost 0 bases, with 12 bases between them. From germline, CDR1 is KGHSH and CDR2 LQKENI. The CDR3 spans 15 residues. The full variable domain, its missing parts supplied by reference TRBV18 and TRBJ1-5, is NAGVMQNPRHLVRRRGQEARLRCSPMKGHSHVYWYRQLPEEGLKFMVYLQKENIIDESGMPKERFSAEFPKEGPSILRIQQVVRGDSAAYFCASSLGAYSNQPQHFGDGTRLSIL.

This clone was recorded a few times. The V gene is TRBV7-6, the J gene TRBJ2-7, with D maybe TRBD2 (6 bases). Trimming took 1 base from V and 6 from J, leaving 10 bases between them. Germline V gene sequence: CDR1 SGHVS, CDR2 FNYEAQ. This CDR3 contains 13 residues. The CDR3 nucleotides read TGTGCCAGCAGCTTAGGACCGACTAGCGAGCAGTACGTC. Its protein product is CASSLGPTSEQYV.

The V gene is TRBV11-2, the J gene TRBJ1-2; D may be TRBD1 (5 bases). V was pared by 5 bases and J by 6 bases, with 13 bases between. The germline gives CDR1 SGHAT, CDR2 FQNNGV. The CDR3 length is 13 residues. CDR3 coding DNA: TGTGCCAGCAGCGGGTGGGGCGTGGATGGCTACACCTTC. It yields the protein CASSGWGVDGYTF.

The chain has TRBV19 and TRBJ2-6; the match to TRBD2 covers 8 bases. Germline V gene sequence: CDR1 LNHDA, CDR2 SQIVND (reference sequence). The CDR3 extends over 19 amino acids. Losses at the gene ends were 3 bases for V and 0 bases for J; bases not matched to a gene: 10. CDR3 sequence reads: CASSISAAGGSSGANVLTF. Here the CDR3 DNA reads TGTGCCAGTAGTATTTCGGCGGCGGGGGGTAGCTCTGGGGCCAACGTCCTGACTTTC.

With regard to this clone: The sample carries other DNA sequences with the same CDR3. This chain's CDR3 is CATSDTGGGETQYF. CDR3 in DNA: TGTGCCACCAGTGATACAGGGGGTGGAGAGACCCAGTACTTC. V is TRBV24-1 and J is TRBJ2-5; 8 bases are a match to TRBD1. Germline CDR1 KGHDR, CDR2 SFDVKD. This CDR3 is 14 amino acids long. V lost 3 bases, J lost 4 bases, and 3 bases stayed unmatched.

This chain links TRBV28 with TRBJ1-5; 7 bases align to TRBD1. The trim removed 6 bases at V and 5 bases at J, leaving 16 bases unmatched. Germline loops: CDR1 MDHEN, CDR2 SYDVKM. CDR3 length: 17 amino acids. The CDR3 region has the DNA TGTGCCAGCAGGGATACAGGGGAAGTGTTTGCGGATCAGCCCCAGCATTTT. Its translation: CASRDTGEVFADQPQHF.

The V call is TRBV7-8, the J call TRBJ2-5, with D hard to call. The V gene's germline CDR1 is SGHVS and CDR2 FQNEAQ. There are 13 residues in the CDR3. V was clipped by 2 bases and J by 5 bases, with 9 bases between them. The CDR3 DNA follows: TGTGCCAGCAGCTTAACACGCCCCGAGACCCAGTACTTC. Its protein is CASSLTRPETQYF.

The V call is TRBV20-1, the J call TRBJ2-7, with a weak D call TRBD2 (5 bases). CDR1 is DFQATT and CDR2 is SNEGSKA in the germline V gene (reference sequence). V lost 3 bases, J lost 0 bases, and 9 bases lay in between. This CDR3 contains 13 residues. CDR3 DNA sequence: TGCAGTGCTAGTCTAGGGAGCTCCTACGAGCAGTACGTC. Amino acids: CSASLGSSYEQYV.

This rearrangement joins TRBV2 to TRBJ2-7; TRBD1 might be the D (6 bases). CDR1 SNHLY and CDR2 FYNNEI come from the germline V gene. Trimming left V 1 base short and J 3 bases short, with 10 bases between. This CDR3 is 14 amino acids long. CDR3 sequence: CASSEGDTYYEQYV. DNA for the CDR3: TGTGCCAGCAGTGAAGGGGACACTTACTACGAGCAGTACGTC.

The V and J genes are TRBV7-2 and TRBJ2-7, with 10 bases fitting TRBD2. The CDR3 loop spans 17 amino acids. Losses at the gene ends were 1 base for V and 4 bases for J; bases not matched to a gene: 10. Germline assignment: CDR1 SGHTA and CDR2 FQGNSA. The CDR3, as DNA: TGTGCCAGCAGCTTAGAAGCCGCTAGCGGGGGCGTATACGAGCAGTACGTC. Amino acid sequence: CASSLEAASGGVYEQYV.